These 27 T cell receptor beta chains came from one sample sequenced in a study of T cells in Graves' hyperthyroidism and ophthalmopathy. Researchers took RNA transcripts and amplified the TCR beta CDR3 regions from them. The HTBI set primed first-round TCR CDR3 RT-PCR. TCRdb itself ran the multiplex PCR reads through MiXCR, one entry per CDR3 protein. The sample carries 300,000 or so distinct CDR3 sequences, approximately 15% recorded once. Sequenced sample: blood. These TCRs come from a woman aged 60-70 years with Graves' ophthalmopathy.

The genes are TRBV4-3 and TRBJ2-7, with 8 bases identical to TRBD2. The V gene end was trimmed by 0 bases and the J gene end by 3 bases; junction bases not matched to a gene: 4. From germline, CDR1 is LGHNA and CDR2 YSLEER. There are 15 residues in the CDR3. The CDR3 is CASSQEWTSIYEQYF. The CDR3, as DNA: TGCGCCAGCAGCCAAGAATGGACTAGCATCTACGAGCAGTACTTC.

This clonotype has more than one count but fewer than ten. V and J are TRBV29-1 and TRBJ1-2; D might be TRBD1 (6 bases). CDR3 length: 11 amino acids. V dropped 6 bases and J dropped 6 bases, with 11 bases sitting between them. The V gene's germline CDR1 is SQVTM and CDR2 ANQGSEA. This CDR3 is CSVYREDGYTF. The CDR3 nucleotides are TGCAGCGTCTACAGGGAGGATGGCTACACCTTC.

The chain joins TRBV5-5 to TRBJ2-7, with TRBD1 identical over 12 bases. The CDR3 length is 17 residues. The J segment lost 6 bases and the V segment lost 3 bases, leaving 13 bases of the junction unmatched. CDR1 SGHKS and CDR2 YYEKEE come from the germline V gene (reference sequence). In nucleotides, the CDR3 is TGTGCCAGCAGCTCAACCGGGACAGGGGGCTGGGTGAGCGAGCAGTACTTC. It encodes CASSSTGTGGWVSEQYF. Together with reference TRBV5-5 and TRBJ2-7, the CDR3 gives the full variable domain: DAGVTQSPTHLIKTRGQQVTLRCSPISGHKSVSWYQQVLGQGPQFIFQYYEKEERGRGNFPDRFSARQFPNYSSELNVNALLLGDSALYLCASSSTGTGGWVSEQYFGPGTRLTVT.

Many counts were recorded for this clonotype. This sequence joins TRBV28 and TRBJ2-2; 11 positions agree with TRBD1. Unmatched junction bases numbered 12, after V lost 6 bases and J lost 6 bases. This CDR3 has 17 residues. In germline, CDR1 is MDHEN, CDR2 SYDVKM. The CDR3: CASRSASDRGHPGELFF. Written as DNA, the CDR3 is TGTGCCAGCAGATCAGCCTCGGACAGGGGGCACCCCGGGGAGCTGTTTTTT. Full variable domain (rest looked up from reference TRBV28 and TRBJ2-2): DVKVTQSSRYLVKRTGEKVFLECVQDMDHENMFWYRQDPGLGLRLIYFSYDVKMKEKGDIPEGYSVSREKKERFSLILESASTNQTSMYLCASRSASDRGHPGELFFGEGSRLTVL.

This rearrangement joins TRBV12-3 or TRBV12-4 to TRBJ2-7, with D possibly matching TRBD1 (5 bases). This CDR3 comprises 12 residues. V was cut by 6 bases and J by 3 bases, with 9 bases left in between. This chain's CDR3 is CASSRQLYEQYF. The CDR3 region has the DNA TGTGCCAGCAGCCGACAGCTCTACGAGCAGTACTTC.

This clonotype was picked up a small number of times. The missing conserved phenylalanine or tryptophan at the end of this CDR3 makes a read error likely. The rearrangement links TRBV18 to TRBJ2-7; 9 bases align to TRBD1. V trimming: 3 bases; J trimming: 3 bases; junction bases outside the gene matches: 9. Germline values: CDR1 KGHSH, CDR2 LQKENI. CDR3 size: 16 residues. The CDR3 DNA reads as TGTGCCAGCTCACCTACCGGGACAGGGTATAGCTACGAGCAGTACTCC. The encoded protein is CASSPTGTGYSYEQYS.

This clonotype has ten or more counts. This chain connects TRBV4-3 to TRBJ2-7; no clear D gene. The V end was cut by 0 bases, the J end by 2 bases, with 8 bases between. Looked up from germline, CDR1 is LGHNA and CDR2 is YSLEER. The CDR3 has 14 residues. This chain's CDR3 is CASSQEPLAYEQYF. CDR3 coding DNA: TGCGCCAGCAGCCAAGAACCCCTAGCCTACGAGCAGTACTTC.

This clonotype was found many times. The chain uses TRBV20-1 and TRBJ1-3; weak D call: TRBD1 (5 bases). Germline V lookup: CDR1 DFQATT, CDR2 SNEGSKA (reference sequence). The CDR3 is 20 amino acids. Trimming shortened V by 1 base and J by 4 bases, and 29 bases separated the two germline ends. The CDR3 loop is CSARADSSWGTPRLGNTIYF. DNA of the CDR3: TGCAGTGCTAGAGCCGACTCTTCCTGGGGCACCCCAAGGTTGGGAAACACCATATATTTT.

This clonotype was seen at least ten times. V gene TRBV5-4 combines with J gene TRBJ2-7; 7 bases align to TRBD2. This CDR3 spans 13 amino acids. The junction had 3 bases not matched to a gene; V was cut back by 0 bases and J by 6 bases. The germline V gene encodes CDR1 SGHNT and CDR2 YYREEE (reference sequence). The CDR3 sequence: CASSLEAGSEQYF. The CDR3 region has the DNA TGTGCCAGCAGCTTGGAAGCGGGAAGCGAGCAGTACTTC.

The rearrangement uses TRBV6-2 or TRBV6-3 and TRBJ1-5, with unresolved D. The CDR3 totals 12 residues. Trimming removed 6 bases from V and 7 bases from J, with 10 bases in between. The germline gives CDR1 MNHEY, CDR2 SVGEGT. DNA of the CDR3: TGTGCCAGCAGAAGTTCCGCGCAGCCCCAGCATTTT. It is translated as CASRSSAQPQHF.

This clonotype came up a few times. The rearrangement uses TRBV20-1 and TRBJ1-2, with TRBD1 identical over 10 bases. The J segment lost 2 bases and the V segment lost 6 bases, leaving 12 bases of the junction unmatched. The CDR3 has 16 residues. CDR1 and CDR2 (germline): DFQATT, SNEGSKA (reference sequence). CDR3 DNA sequence: TGCAGTGCCCGGGGTGACAGGGGGCCCCAGAACTATGGCTACACCTTC. As protein: CSARGDRGPQNYGYTF.

In this sample, this clonotype turned up many times. The V call is TRBV7-2, the J call TRBJ2-1; 8 bases agree with TRBD2. Germline trimming cut 5 bases from V and 8 bases from J; bases unmatched to any gene: 11. From germline, CDR1 is SGHTA and CDR2 FQGNSA. CDR3 length equals 15 residues. The CDR3, as DNA: TGTGCCAGCAGCCCGCATAGCGGGGTCATATATGAGCAGTTCTTC. Translating it yields CASSPHSGVIYEQFF.

This clonotype was found many times. This chain uses TRBV5-1 with TRBJ2-1; 11 bases line up with TRBD1. The V and J ends lost 4 bases and 6 bases, in that order; junction bases with no gene match: 3. CDR3 length equals 14 residues. Germline CDR1 is SGHRS and CDR2 is YFSETQ. For the CDR3, the DNA is TGCGCCAGCAGCCAAGGGACAGGGGGCAATGAGCAGTTCTTC. This codes for CASSQGTGGNEQFF.

The CDR3 DNA is TGTGCCAGCGCGAGGGCGGGCCTGACCATTCAAGAGACCCAGTACTTC. Its translation: CASARAGLTIQETQYF. The V and J genes are TRBV7-2 and TRBJ2-5; tentatively, D is TRBD2 (5 bases). V dropped 8 bases and J dropped 2 bases, with 21 bases sitting between them. From germline, CDR1 is SGHTA and CDR2 FQGNSA. This CDR3 is 16 amino acids long.

This clonotype has ten or more counts. V is TRBV20-1 and J is TRBJ2-7; tentative D call: TRBD1 (6 bases). Germline V gene data show CDR1 as DFQATT and CDR2 as SNEGSKA (reference sequence). Trimming pared 6 bases from V and 6 bases from J, leaving 15 bases between. The CDR3 has 12 residues. The CDR3 loop reads CSAQVPTGEQYF. In DNA, the CDR3 is TGCAGTGCGCAAGTTCCGACAGGCGAGCAGTACTTC.

This clonotype was counted ten times or more. J is TRBJ1-4 and V is TRBV2; D perhaps matches TRBD1 (5 bases). V was trimmed by 3 bases and J by 8 bases, leaving 7 bases between them. Looked up from germline, CDR1 is SNHLY and CDR2 is FYNNEI. The CDR3 sequence is 12 residues long. The CDR3 sequence is CASSDQGEKLFF. CDR3 DNA: TGTGCCAGCAGTGACCAGGGAGAAAAACTGTTTTTT.

The sample holds many counts of this clonotype. The CDR3 DNA reads as TGTGCCAGCGTGGCAGCACCGAACACCGGGGAGCTGTTTTTT. It yields the protein CASVAAPNTGELFF. This chain joins TRBV2 and TRBJ2-2; D not certain. CDR1 and CDR2 (germline): SNHLY, FYNNEI. CDR3 length: 14 amino acids. V was cut by 8 bases and J by 0 bases, with 10 bases left in between.

This clonotype was observed many times. The chain employs TRBV7-2 and TRBJ2-7; TRBD1 aligns across 7 bases. The CDR3 runs 14 residues. Losses at the gene ends were 5 bases for V and 6 bases for J; bases not matched to a gene: 10. CDR1 is SGHTA and CDR2 is FQGNSA in the germline V gene. CDR3 loop: CASSDLGQLSEQYF. The CDR3 region has the DNA TGTGCCAGCAGCGATTTGGGACAGCTGAGCGAGCAGTACTTC.

The chain recombines TRBV5-1 with TRBJ2-3, with a tentative D call TRBD1 (6 bases). Looked up from germline, CDR1 is SGHRS and CDR2 is YFSETQ. Trimming stripped 0 bases from V and 3 bases from J, with 14 bases between. The CDR3 runs to 16 residues. The CDR3 loop is CASSLGKQGWTDTQYF. The CDR3 nucleotides are TGCGCCAGCAGCTTGGGGAAACAGGGTTGGACAGATACGCAGTATTTT.

The V gene is TRBV18, the J gene TRBJ2-2, with 10 bases matching TRBD2. Germline CDR1 reads KGHSH; CDR2 reads LQKENI. Trimming cost V 4 bases and J 2 bases; bases outside gene matches: 4. CDR3 length: 16 residues. This CDR3 is CASSLTSGTNTGELFF. The CDR3 bases are TGTGCCAGCTCACTTACTAGCGGGACAAACACCGGGGAGCTGTTTTTT.

This clonotype was counted many times. CDR3 in DNA: TGTGCCAGCACCGGCTGGGATGAGCAGTTCTTC. Translating gives CASTGWDEQFF. The V call is TRBV12-3 or TRBV12-4, the J call TRBJ2-1; no firm D call. The CDR3 loop spans 11 amino acids. V gave up 7 bases and J gave up 8 bases, with 9 bases separating them.

The chain carries TRBV4-3 and TRBJ1-4; D not resolved. V was cut by 0 bases and J by 7 bases, with 15 bases left in between. Per germline, CDR1 LGHNA and CDR2 YSLEER. The CDR3 is 16 amino acids. CDR3 residues: CASSQEVQVGSEKLFF. In nucleotides, the CDR3 is TGCGCCAGCAGCCAAGAGGTTCAGGTGGGGAGTGAAAAACTGTTTTTT.

This clonotype was seen a few times. The CDR3 region is CASSYSLGATNEKLFF. The CDR3, as DNA: TGTGCCAGCAGTTACTCGCTCGGAGCAACTAATGAAAAACTGTTTTTT. The chain carries TRBV6-2 or TRBV6-3 and TRBJ1-4; D remains ambiguous. V lost 0 bases and J lost 0, with 8 bases in between. The germline V gene has CDR1 MNHEY and CDR2 SVGEGT. The CDR3 has 16 residues.

The chain recombines TRBV6-1 with TRBJ2-2, with 8 bases matching TRBD1. J was trimmed by 0 bases and V by 6 bases; bases with no gene match: 3. The germline V gene has CDR1 MNHNS and CDR2 SASEGT. The CDR3 runs 15 residues. As DNA, the CDR3 is TGTGCCAGCAGGGACAGGGCAGCGAACACCGGGGAGCTGTTTTTT. Protein product: CASRDRAANTGELFF.

This clonotype was seen repeatedly, ten times or more. The chain links TRBV20-1 to TRBJ1-2; weak D call: TRBD1 (5 bases). V was clipped by 2 bases and J by 7 bases, with 17 bases between them. CDR1 and CDR2 (germline): DFQATT, SNEGSKA (reference sequence). The CDR3 totals 14 residues. The CDR3 region has the DNA TGCAGTGCTAGAACCCACGGGACGGCCCGTGGCTACACCTTC. Its protein is CSARTHGTARGYTF.

Many counts were recorded for this clonotype. V is TRBV27 and J is TRBJ2-7, with 8 bases fitting TRBD2. The germline V gene encodes CDR1 MNHEY and CDR2 SMNVEV (reference sequence). V lost 2 bases to trimming and J lost 2 bases; unmatched junction nucleotides: 11. The CDR3 spans 17 residues. DNA for the CDR3: TGTGCCAGCAGTTTAATTCCAGCGGGAGTAGCAACCTACGAGCAGTACTTC. Encoded protein: CASSLIPAGVATYEQYF.

This chain connects TRBV27 to TRBJ2-5; 8 bases match TRBD1. Germline V gene sequence: CDR1 MNHEY, CDR2 SMNVEV (reference sequence). V trimming: 0 bases; J trimming: 7 bases; junction bases outside the gene matches: 4. The CDR3 has 14 residues. The CDR3 DNA is TGTGCCAGCAGTTTATCACAGACAGGGGTGACCCAGTACTTC. This gives the protein CASSLSQTGVTQYF.